The next 18 T cell receptor beta chains were all read from a single sample in a study of vaccination and CD4 T cells after COVID-19. Treatment indicated: approximately 9-day PBMC culture with coronavirus spike peptide pools or control peptides (ViraFEST assay). Unexposed donor CD4+ T cells predated the COVID-19 pandemic, collected 2011-2018. No cognate antigen is known for these TCRs. Sequenced with the Oncomine TCR Beta short-read assay was DNA taken from cultured CD4+ T cells. TCRdb processed the PCR reads anew with MiXCR; each CDR3 protein has one entry. The sample includes a few thousand distinct CDR3 sequences, 35% to 45% seen only once; the top ten take around 43%. The sequenced sample was CD4+ T cells from blood, cultured in vitro. All receptors come from a human donor in good health.

The chain carries TRBV20-1 and TRBJ2-1, with D unresolved. Germline assignment: CDR1 DFQATT and CDR2 SNEGSKA (reference sequence). CDR3 length: 12 amino acids. Trimming took 5 bases from V and 5 from J, leaving 10 bases between them. The CDR3 DNA reads TGCAGTGCTGGTATCGGAGACAATGAGCAGTTCTTC. This gives the protein CSAGIGDNEQFF.

The CDR3 region has the DNA TGTGCCAGCAGCTTGTCTAAATGGAACACTGAAGCTTTCTTT. This codes for CASSLSKWNTEAFF. V usage is TRBV5-8 and J usage is TRBJ1-1; no reliable D call. The CDR3 extends over 14 amino acids. The germline V gene has CDR1 SGHTS and CDR2 YDEGEE. V was clipped by 1 base and J by 1 base, with 8 bases between them.

J is TRBJ1-2 and V is TRBV7-2, with 10 bases fitting TRBD1. This CDR3 spans 15 amino acids. Germline V gives CDR1 SGHTA, CDR2 FQGNSA. V lost 5 bases and J lost 4; bases outside the gene matches: 7. The CDR3 sequence: CASSPRDRGVYGYTF. CDR3 DNA: TGTGCCAGCAGCCCCCGGGACAGGGGAGTCTATGGCTACACCTTC.

This sequence joins TRBV10-2 and TRBJ2-3; D may be TRBD1 or TRBD2 (5 bases each). The CDR3 has 13 amino acids. Germline CDR1 reads WSHSY; CDR2 reads SAAADI. V gave up 7 bases and J gave up 6 bases, with 14 bases separating them. CDR3 sequence (DNA): TGCGCCAGCATGGTGGGGGTACGGGATACGCAGTATTTT. Translated, it gives CASMVGVRDTQYF.

In its sample, this clonotype was seen once. The chain links TRBV6-5 to TRBJ1-3; TRBD1 matches 7 bases. The V gene end was trimmed by 6 bases and the J gene end by 3 bases; junction bases not matched to a gene: 8. This CDR3 has 15 residues. Germline V gene sequence: CDR1 MNHEY, CDR2 SVGAGI. The CDR3 DNA reads as TGTGCCAGCAGCTACGACAGGGTTGGTGGAAACACCATATATTTT. This encodes CASSYDRVGGNTIYF.

J is TRBJ1-6 and V is TRBV6-1; D is undetermined. The CDR3 runs 17 residues. Germline CDR1 MNHNS, CDR2 SASEGT. V lost 2 bases and J lost 9, with 20 bases in between. CDR3 region: CASSEYGDHSFVSPLHF. CDR3 DNA sequence: TGTGCCAGCAGTGAATACGGTGACCATAGCTTCGTTTCACCCCTCCACTTT.

The chain has TRBV25-1 and TRBJ1-3; D may be TRBD1 (5 bases). Germline V gene sequence: CDR1 MGHDK, CDR2 SYGVNS. Deletions cut 4 bases from V and 8 bases from J, with 15 bases between. The CDR3 length is 14 residues. CDR3 loop: CASSGPPRGDTIYF. DNA for the CDR3: TGTGCCAGCAGTGGACCCCCCCGAGGGGACACCATATATTTT.

For this clonotype: One end of the junction is discordant with germline, which a read error may explain. This chain uses TRBV2 with TRBJ1-6, with no clear D. Germline V lookup: CDR1 SNHLY, CDR2 FYNNEI. This CDR3 has 14 amino acids. CDR3 protein: CASNEISYNSPLHF. In DNA, the CDR3 is TGTGCCAGCAATGAAATCTCCTATAATTCACCCCTCCACTTT.

The gene calls are TRBV6-5 and TRBJ2-3, with 7 bases that match TRBD1. This CDR3 has 17 residues. V was pared by 2 bases and J by 4 bases, with 12 bases of the junction left unmatched. CDR1 and CDR2 from the germline V gene are MNHEY and SVGAGI. In DNA, the CDR3 is TGTGCCAGCAGTTACGCCTACAGGGGCAATAGGGCAGATACGCAGTATTTT. As protein: CASSYAYRGNRADTQYF.

J is TRBJ1-6 and V is TRBV11-1; D is undetermined. V lost 7 bases, J lost 5 bases, and 9 bases lay in between. CDR1 is SGHAT, CDR2 FQDESV, per germline (reference sequence). The CDR3 loop spans 13 amino acids. This CDR3 reads CASTGRNNSPLHF. The CDR3 bases are TGTGCCAGCACCGGACGGAATAATTCACCCCTCCACTTT.

A few counts support this clonotype. The V and J genes are TRBV2 and TRBJ2-1, with 9 bases aligning to TRBD1. Germline values: CDR1 SNHLY, CDR2 FYNNEI. After removal of 5 bases from V and 9 bases from J, the junction contained 5 bases not matched to a gene. The CDR3 has 13 amino acids. This CDR3 reads CASSIQGAGEQFF. CDR3 nucleotide sequence: TGTGCCAGCAGTATACAGGGGGCGGGTGAGCAGTTCTTC.

The chain employs TRBV19 and TRBJ1-2; a weak D match, TRBD1 (5 bases). Germline V CDR1 and CDR2: LNHDA, SQIVND (reference sequence). The V and J ends lost 5 bases and 0 bases respectively, with 16 bases between them. This CDR3 is built from 16 residues. The CDR3 protein is CASSYTVGEPNYGYTF. As DNA, the CDR3 is TGTGCCAGTAGTTATACAGTAGGGGAGCCTAACTATGGCTACACCTTC.

This chain links TRBV19 with TRBJ2-5, with 12 positions matching TRBD2. The germline V gene has CDR1 LNHDA and CDR2 SQIVND (reference sequence). The CDR3 loop spans 16 amino acids. V shed 5 bases, J shed 1 base, and the junction held 5 bases outside the gene matches. In nucleotides, the CDR3 is TGTGCCAGTAGTCAGCTAGCGGGGGGGACCCAAGAGACCCAGTACTTC. It codes for CASSQLAGGTQETQYF.

This clonotype occurred a few times. The CDR3 region has the DNA TGTGCCAGCAGTTACTCCGTGGGGCCAGATACGCAGTATTTT. It encodes CASSYSVGPDTQYF. V and J are TRBV6-5 and TRBJ2-3; possible D gene TRBD1, 5 bases. V was trimmed by 0 bases and J by 4 bases, leaving 8 bases between them. The germline V gene encodes CDR1 MNHEY and CDR2 SVGAGI. This CDR3 has 14 residues.

This rearrangement joins TRBV5-3 to TRBJ2-5, with D perhaps matching TRBD2 (5 bases). TRBV5-3 is flagged as an ORF with uncertain function. Deletions cut 8 bases from V and 2 bases from J, with 19 bases between. The CDR3 extends over 15 amino acids. CDR3: CASSQLVGSQETQYF. CDR3 DNA: TGTGCCAGCAGCCAACTAGTGGGGTCACAAGAGACCCAGTACTTC.

This chain joins TRBV2 and TRBJ1-5; maybe TRBD1 (6 bases). The germline V gene encodes CDR1 SNHLY and CDR2 FYNNEI. This CDR3 is built from 13 residues. Trimming left V 6 bases short and J 4 bases short, with 10 bases between. CDR3: CASRTGQNQPQHF. CDR3 in DNA: TGTGCCAGCAGAACAGGGCAAAATCAGCCCCAGCATTTT. Full variable domain (remainder filled in from reference TRBV2 and TRBJ1-5): EPEVTQTPSHQVTQMGQEVILRCVPISNHLYFYWYRQILGQKVEFLVSFYNNEISEKSEIFDDQFSVERPDGSNFTLKIRSTKLEDSAMYFCASRTGQNQPQHFGDGTRLSIL.

The chain has TRBV12-3 or TRBV12-4 and TRBJ2-7, with 11 bases aligning to TRBD2. Germline trimming cut 6 bases from V and 9 bases from J; bases unmatched to any gene: 7. CDR3 length: 13 amino acids. The CDR3 protein is CASSLRLAGLQYF. The CDR3 DNA follows: TGTGCCAGCAGCCTTAGACTAGCGGGGTTGCAGTACTTC.

The chain has TRBV11-2 and TRBJ1-1; D call uncertain. Trimming removed 5 bases from V and 5 bases from J, with 6 bases in between. This CDR3 region has 11 residues. CDR1 and CDR2 from the germline V gene are SGHAT and FQNNGV. The CDR3 region is CASSLQTEAFF. The CDR3 DNA is TGTGCCAGCAGCCTCCAGACTGAAGCTTTCTTT.